The 7 T cell receptor beta chains in this list originate from one sample, sequenced in a study of blood T cell repertoires in COVID-19. Measured with immunoSEQ multiplex PCR; TCRdb has only the in-frame clones, and not every one. The sample has about 42,000 clones; approximately 91% are singletons. Sequencing was carried out using peripheral blood. These receptors were taken from a human donor in a cohort sampled during active COVID-19.

This chain joins TRBV4-2 and TRBJ1-6; TRBD1 is a possible D gene (6 bases). Looked up from germline, CDR1 is LGHNA and CDR2 is YNFKEQ. The germline V and J ends were trimmed by 2 bases and 0 bases, with 17 bases remaining between them. This CDR3 contains 19 residues. CDR3: CASSQSGVGARSYNSPLHF. DNA for the CDR3: TGTGCCAGCAGCCAAAGTGGGGTGGGGGCCCGCTCCTATAATTCACCCCTCCACTTT.

The chain has TRBV5-1 and TRBJ1-1; 12 bases align to TRBD1. Germline CDR1 SGHRS, CDR2 YFSETQ. V lost 4 bases to trimming and J lost 3 bases; unmatched junction nucleotides: 10. The CDR3 has 17 residues. DNA of the CDR3: TGCGCCAGCAGCGGCTCGGGACAGGGGGCGAGGGACACTGAAGCTTTCTTT. As protein: CASSGSGQGARDTEAFF.

J is TRBJ2-7 and V is TRBV2; possibly TRBD2 for D (6 bases). Germline values: CDR1 SNHLY, CDR2 FYNNEI. This CDR3 spans 13 amino acids. V was cut by 6 bases and J by 2 bases, with 11 bases left in between. The CDR3 is CASREGGTYEQYF. The CDR3 DNA follows: TGTGCCAGCAGGGAGGGCGGAACCTACGAGCAGTACTTC.

The chain couples TRBV5-6 to TRBJ2-7, with a possible D match to TRBD2 (6 bases). The CDR3 sequence is 15 residues long. V shed 6 bases and J shed 3 bases, with 19 bases lying between them. Germline CDR1 and CDR2: SGHDT and YYEEEE. Written as DNA, the CDR3 is TGTGCCAGCAAGAACCCCCAGTTGGAGGGCTACGAGCAGTACTTC. Its translation is CASKNPQLEGYEQYF. Combining the CDR3 with reference TRBV5-6 and TRBJ2-7 gives the whole variable domain DAGVTQSPTHLIKTRGQQVTLRCSPKSGHDTVSWYQQALGQGPQFIFQYYEEEERQRGNFPDRFSGHQFPNYSSELNVNALLLGDSALYLCASKNPQLEGYEQYFGPGTRLTVT.

This rearrangement joins TRBV5-5 to TRBJ1-2; D not certain. The CDR3 has 13 amino acids. Trimming stripped 4 bases from V and 4 bases from J, with 11 bases between. Germline V gene sequence: CDR1 SGHKS, CDR2 YYEKEE (reference sequence). CDR3 in amino acids: CASSPRESYGYTF. The CDR3 coding sequence is TGTGCCAGCAGCCCCCGGGAGAGCTATGGCTACACCTTC.

This clone has a handful of counts. The rearrangement links TRBV3-1 (or the pseudogene TRBV3-2) to TRBJ2-7; tentative D call: TRBD2 (6 bases). Between the trimmed V and J ends, which lost 7 bases and 3 bases, there was a span of 13 bases. This CDR3 is 13 amino acids long. The germline CDR1 and CDR2 sequences are LGHDT and YNNKEL (reference sequence). CDR3 bases: TGTGCCAGCAATTTCGGCGGGGACTACGAGCAGTACTTC. It specifies CASNFGGDYEQYF.

The J gene is TRBJ2-6, the V gene TRBV7-2; weak D call: TRBD2 (5 bases). The CDR3 spans 15 residues. Between the trimmed V and J ends, which lost 5 bases and 2 bases, there was a span of 10 bases. The germline CDR1 and CDR2 sequences are SGHTA and FQGNSA. CDR3 amino acids: CASSELAAGANVLTF. The DNA of the CDR3 is TGTGCCAGCAGCGAGCTAGCTGCTGGGGCCAACGTCCTGACTTTC.